Below, 17 T cell receptor beta chains from the same sample are listed, as sequenced in a study of shared clonotypes between healthy human individuals. TCRdb keeps only in-frame clones here, not all; method: immunoSEQ multiplex PCR. The sample carries roughly 2 million clones, roughly 95% recorded once. The material sequenced was naive CD4+ T cells sorted from blood. The subset: CD45RA+ positively selected. Receptors originate from a man younger than 35 in good health.

The chain is built from TRBV7-9 and TRBJ2-1; D tentatively fits TRBD1 or TRBD2 (6 bases each). In germline, CDR1 is SEHNR, CDR2 FQNEAQ (reference sequence). There are 18 residues in the CDR3. Between the trimmed V and J ends, which lost 3 bases and 8 bases, there was a span of 26 bases. The CDR3 here is CASSFIVGGGKPKHEQFF. Here the CDR3 DNA reads TGTGCCAGCAGCTTTATTGTTGGAGGGGGAAAGCCCAAGCATGAGCAGTTCTTC.

This sequence joins TRBV5-6 and TRBJ1-2; 7 bases line up with TRBD1. V shed 4 bases, J shed 5 bases, and the junction held 11 bases outside the gene matches. The germline V gene encodes CDR1 SGHDT and CDR2 YYEEEE. This CDR3 spans 15 amino acids. The CDR3 DNA is TGTGCCAGCAGCGTTGGGCGGACAGGAGGGTATGGCTACACCTTC. It codes for CASSVGRTGGYGYTF.

V is TRBV27 and J is TRBJ2-1; 9 bases line up with TRBD1. CDR1 is MNHEY, CDR2 SMNVEV, per germline (reference sequence). The junction had 11 bases not matched to a gene; V was cut back by 6 bases and J by 5 bases. The CDR3 consists of 16 residues. The CDR3 protein is CASRSLRDRVDNEQFF. CDR3 coding DNA: TGTGCCAGCAGATCTCTCCGGGACAGGGTAGACAATGAGCAGTTCTTC.

The chain has TRBV25-1 and TRBJ1-2, with D possibly matching TRBD1 (6 bases). The CDR3 covers 16 residues. CDR1 is MGHDK and CDR2 is SYGVNS in the germline V gene. Deletions cut 5 bases from V and 8 bases from J, with 24 bases between. The CDR3 here is CASSPQGTLGPGGYTF. For the CDR3, the DNA is TGTGCCAGCAGTCCCCAGGGGACACTAGGTCCTGGGGGCTACACCTTC.

This chain joins TRBV6-5 and TRBJ1-4; D unresolved. Germline-derived CDR1 and CDR2 are MNHEY and SVGAGI. Deletions cut 6 bases from V and 4 bases from J, with 9 bases between. The CDR3 has 13 amino acids. The CDR3 here is CASSGIINEKLFF. Here the CDR3 DNA reads TGTGCCAGCAGCGGAATAATTAATGAAAAACTGTTTTTT.

The CDR3 loop reads CASTPGPGQGREKLFF. The DNA for the CDR3 is TGTGCCAGCACCCCTGGACCGGGACAGGGTAGAGAAAAACTGTTTTTT. V usage is TRBV6-6 and J usage is TRBJ1-4; 9 bases fit TRBD1. With V trimmed by 7 bases and J by 8 bases, 14 bases remained unmatched. Germline V gene lookup returns CDR1 MNHNY and CDR2 SVGAGI (reference sequence). This CDR3 is built from 16 residues.

The chain is built from TRBV4-1 and TRBJ2-7, with 16 bases lining up with TRBD2. This CDR3 contains 15 residues. V shed 5 bases, J shed 5 bases, and the junction held 3 bases outside the gene matches. The germline gives CDR1 MGHRA, CDR2 YSYEKL. The CDR3 protein is CASSKGTSGRDEQYF. CDR3 in DNA: TGCGCCAGCAGCAAGGGGACTAGCGGGAGGGACGAGCAGTACTTC.

V usage is TRBV10-3 and J usage is TRBJ1-1; weak D call: TRBD1 (5 bases). Germline loops: CDR1 ENHRY, CDR2 SYGVKD. The CDR3 is 11 residues long. Trimming left V 11 bases short and J 1 base short, with 8 bases between. The CDR3 spells CAHGQNTEAFF. The CDR3 nucleotides are TGTGCCCACGGACAGAACACTGAAGCTTTCTTT.

The rearrangement uses TRBV2 and TRBJ2-7, with TRBD2 identical over 9 bases. Germline trimming cut 9 bases from V and 2 bases from J; bases unmatched to any gene: 5. The germline gives CDR1 SNHLY, CDR2 FYNNEI. CDR3 length equals 13 residues. The CDR3 protein is CASSGGPPYEQYF. CDR3 nucleotide sequence: TGTGCCAGTAGCGGGGGCCCTCCCTACGAGCAGTACTTC.

The chain combines TRBV19 with TRBJ2-3; 12 bases agree with TRBD2. Germline V gives CDR1 LNHDA, CDR2 SQIVND (reference sequence). J gave up 1 base and V 4 bases, and 3 bases lay outside the gene matches. The CDR3 is made up of 16 amino acids. Here the CDR3 reads CASSNRLAGGTDTQYF. CDR3 sequence (DNA): TGTGCCAGTAGTAACCGACTAGCGGGGGGCACAGATACGCAGTATTTT.

The CDR3: CAISERLDNEQFF. Here the CDR3 DNA reads TGTGCCATCAGTGAGAGACTAGACAATGAGCAGTTCTTC. The V call is TRBV10-3, the J call TRBJ2-1, with D possibly matching TRBD2 (6 bases). V lost 2 bases to trimming and J lost 5 bases, with 7 bases between them. CDR3 length: 13 residues. CDR1 is ENHRY and CDR2 is SYGVKD in the germline V gene.

The chain uses TRBV4-3 and TRBJ2-2; 7 bases align to TRBD1. The junction had 1 base not matched to a gene; V was cut back by 0 bases and J by 3 bases. The V gene's germline CDR1 is LGHNA and CDR2 YSLEER. This CDR3 is 15 amino acids long. The CDR3 loop reads CASSQEDRYTGELFF. CDR3 sequence (DNA): TGCGCCAGCAGCCAAGAGGACAGGTACACCGGGGAGCTGTTTTTT.

This chain joins TRBV27 and TRBJ1-1; the D is unclear. Looked up from germline, CDR1 is MNHEY and CDR2 is SMNVEV (reference sequence). There are 13 residues in the CDR3. The ends were cut back, 6 bases at V and 1 base at J, with 9 bases in the middle. CDR3 sequence: CASSPPTNTEAFF. CDR3 coding DNA: TGTGCCAGCAGCCCTCCCACGAACACTGAAGCTTTCTTT.

The chain links TRBV5-4 to TRBJ2-3; perhaps TRBD2 as D (5 bases). The germline V gene encodes CDR1 SGHNT and CDR2 YYREEE (reference sequence). V lost 1 base, J lost 1 base, and 10 bases lay in between. The CDR3 length is 15 residues. The CDR3 DNA reads as TGTGCCAGCAGCTTGCCGGGATCTCGCACAGATACGCAGTATTTT. Its protein product is CASSLPGSRTDTQYF.

The chain has TRBV7-8 and TRBJ1-1; D possibly corresponds to TRBD1 (6 bases). The V gene's germline CDR1 is SGHVS and CDR2 FQNEAQ. V was trimmed by 5 bases and J by 2 bases, leaving 12 bases between them. The length of the CDR3 is 14 residues. The CDR3 DNA follows: TGTGCCAGCAGCATTGTGGACAGTAACACTGAAGCTTTCTTT. Translated: CASSIVDSNTEAFF.

V is TRBV13 and J is TRBJ1-3; D is undetermined. Per germline, CDR1 PRHDT and CDR2 FYEKMQ (reference sequence). The CDR3 extends over 19 amino acids. V lost 2 bases and J lost 0, with 20 bases in between. The CDR3 loop is CASSLTATLAYNSGNTIYF. CDR3 DNA: TGTGCCAGCAGCTTAACCGCAACGTTAGCCTACAACTCTGGAAACACCATATATTTT.

The V gene is TRBV6-5, the J gene TRBJ2-7; 8 bases fit TRBD1. Losses at the gene ends were 7 bases for V and 1 base for J; bases not matched to a gene: 6. CDR1 and CDR2 (germline): MNHEY, SVGAGI. The CDR3 consists of 14 residues. CDR3 coding DNA: TGTGCCAGCAAAGGACAGGGAGAATCCTACGAGCAGTACTTC. As protein: CASKGQGESYEQYF.